This TCR beta chain appears in the sequencing data of a study of siplizumab effects on memory and regulatory T cells. Study-wide points: Alloreactive CD4+ clones that could be mapped were on average about 70% Treg-derived with siplizumab, against about 30% in controls. Memory cells seemed less diverse than naive T cells, which seemed major alloresponse contributors. Proliferating Tregs in siplizumab cultures were never verified as suppressive. Roughly 75-97% of proliferating clones (CD4+ or CD8+) could not be assigned a naive or memory phenotype.

Notes on this clone: Its antigen is not known.

CDR1 PRHDT and CDR2 FYEKMQ come from the germline V gene (reference sequence). The germline V and J ends were trimmed by 5 bases and 3 bases, with 5 bases remaining between them. The CDR3 has 11 amino acids. Clones were sequenced by immunoSEQ multiplex PCR, and TCRdb holds only the in-frame ones, with some missing. The profile shows some 100,000 clones, 85% to 95% of them singletons. This TCR derives from a human donor in good health. Sequenced input: non-Treg CD4+ T cells sorted from blood. The chain employs TRBV13 and TRBJ2-7; D gene uncertain. The CDR3, as DNA: TGTGCCAGCAGCAATGTCTACGAGCAGTACTTC. Translated, it gives CASSNVYEQYF.